One TCR beta chain is described in this entry. The CDR3 is 14 amino acids. Germline trimming cut 3 bases from V and 2 bases from J; bases unmatched to any gene: 4. In germline, CDR1 is ENHRY, CDR2 SYGVKD. These data come from a study of cytomegalovirus exposure and HLA in healthy donors. Only in-frame clones appear in the TCRdb table, and some are missing; sequencing was by immunoSEQ multiplex PCR. The repertoire has about 240,000 clones, around 86% of them found once; the top ten carry roughly 1.2%. This TCR came from a woman aged 25 to 45 in good health and CMV-seropositive. This chain joins TRBV10-3 and TRBJ2-7, with 7 bases aligning to TRBD1. The sequenced sample was PBMCs. CDR3 region: CAISDKGQPYEQYF. DNA of the CDR3: TGTGCCATCAGTGATAAGGGACAGCCCTACGAGCAGTACTTC.